Shown below are 8 T cell receptor beta chains from a single sample sequenced in a study of T-cell memory formation after mild COVID-19. TCRdb processed the 5' RACE reads anew with MiXCR; each CDR3 protein has one entry. Of 280,000 or so distinct CDR3 sequences in the sample, more than 15% are singletons; the top ten hold roughly 23%. The sample consisted of PBMCs or a T cell subset sorted from them (not recorded which). Every receptor here comes from a man aged 18-30 years who had mild COVID-19 (a few samples of this study predate the infection). Cell type and time point are not known.

The gene calls are TRBV12-3 or TRBV12-4 and TRBJ2-3; D is uncertain. CDR3 length equals 17 residues. The V gene lost 0 bases and the J gene lost 0 bases, with 13 bases spanning the gap. CDR3 sequence: CASSLASLGASTDTQYF. The CDR3 bases are TGTGCCAGCAGTTTAGCGTCCCTAGGCGCGAGCACAGATACGCAGTATTTT.

In its sample, this clonotype was seen many times. The J gene is TRBJ1-2, the V gene TRBV6-6; D unclear. This CDR3 is 14 amino acids long. Trimming cost V 5 bases and J 0 bases, with 10 bases left between them. Germline V gene sequence: CDR1 MNHNY, CDR2 SVGAGI (reference sequence). CDR3 sequence (DNA): TGTGCCAGCAGTCCCGGACCGGCTAACTATGGCTACACCTTC. Translation: CASSPGPANYGYTF.

This rearrangement joins TRBV12-3 or TRBV12-4 to TRBJ1-6, with 7 bases aligning to TRBD1. The CDR3 is 16 amino acids. V shed 5 bases, J shed 7 bases, and the junction held 11 bases outside the gene matches. The CDR3 nucleotides read TGTGCCAGCAGTAATACAGGGGCAGGGGTCAATTCACCCCTCCACTTT. It translates to CASSNTGAGVNSPLHF.

This clonotype was counted between two and nine times. The chain has TRBV5-1 and TRBJ2-6; the D gene could be TRBD1 or TRBD2 (6 bases each). V lost 4 bases to trimming and J lost 4 bases, with 21 bases between them. The germline V gene encodes CDR1 SGHRS and CDR2 YFSETQ. This CDR3 comprises 18 residues. CDR3 coding DNA: TGCGCCAGCAGCACACGGGGGCCCTCGGTGGCAGGGGCCAACGTCCTGACTTTC. It translates to CASSTRGPSVAGANVLTF.

The sample holds a few counts of this clonotype. The chain carries TRBV7-3 and TRBJ2-1; 9 bases align to TRBD2. J lost 4 bases, V lost 5 bases, and 6 bases had no gene match. CDR1 is SGHTA and CDR2 is FQGTGA in the germline V gene. The length of the CDR3 is 15 residues. As DNA, the CDR3 is TGTGCCAGCAGCCTATATAGCGGGGGTTACAATGAGCAGTTCTTC. Its translation: CASSLYSGGYNEQFF.

This clonotype was recorded many times. This chain connects TRBV5-1 to TRBJ2-1; possible D gene TRBD2, 7 bases. Germline CDR1 SGHRS, CDR2 YFSETQ. The CDR3 extends over 14 amino acids. V dropped 0 bases and J dropped 7 bases, with 11 bases sitting between them. The CDR3 DNA follows: TGCGCCAGCAGCTTGGGCGGGGGCGAAAATGAGCAGTTCTTC. It is translated as CASSLGGGENEQFF.

This clonotype has a handful of counts. The chain recombines TRBV7-9 with TRBJ1-6, with D perhaps matching TRBD1 (5 bases). From germline, CDR1 is SEHNR and CDR2 FQNEAQ (reference sequence). This CDR3 region has 13 residues. V lost 6 bases to trimming and J lost 7 bases, with 10 bases between them. CDR3 in DNA: TGTGCCAGCAGATCCGAGGGGAATTCACCCCTCCACTTT. Protein sequence: CASRSEGNSPLHF.

The chain couples TRBV5-1 to TRBJ2-3; D is perhaps TRBD1 or TRBD2 (5 bases each). The germline CDR1 and CDR2 sequences are SGHRS and YFSETQ. The CDR3 is 17 residues long. The V and J ends lost 2 bases and 1 base respectively, with 17 bases between them. The CDR3 loop reads CASSFSGTAFGTDTQYF. The CDR3 region has the DNA TGCGCCAGCAGCTTCTCCGGGACGGCATTCGGCACAGATACGCAGTATTTT.